This TCR beta chain was recovered during a study of cytomegalovirus exposure and HLA in healthy donors. PCR employed 60 Vbeta and 13 Jbeta primers. Original processing methods: Later analysis identified 80 million to 85 million unique TCR beta chains, 9 million to 12 million shared. The table came from immunoSEQ multiplex PCR; TCRdb's copy has only in-frame clones and leaves some out. From that table come the V and J calls and clone size; the DNA was used to work out D and trimming. The sample lists over 150,000 clones, roughly four fifths occurring once. CDR3 length: 15 amino acids. Germline values: CDR1 MNHEY, CDR2 SVGAGI. Losses at the gene ends were 6 bases for V and 6 bases for J; bases not matched to a gene: 9.

This rearrangement joins TRBV6-5 to TRBJ1-5, with TRBD1 identical over 9 bases. The material sequenced was PBMCs. This receptor was taken from a woman aged 45-65 years in good health and CMV-seropositive. The chain's CDR3 is CASRRTGTGSQPQHF. The CDR3 DNA reads as TGTGCCAGCAGACGTACCGGGACAGGGAGTCAGCCCCAGCATTTT.